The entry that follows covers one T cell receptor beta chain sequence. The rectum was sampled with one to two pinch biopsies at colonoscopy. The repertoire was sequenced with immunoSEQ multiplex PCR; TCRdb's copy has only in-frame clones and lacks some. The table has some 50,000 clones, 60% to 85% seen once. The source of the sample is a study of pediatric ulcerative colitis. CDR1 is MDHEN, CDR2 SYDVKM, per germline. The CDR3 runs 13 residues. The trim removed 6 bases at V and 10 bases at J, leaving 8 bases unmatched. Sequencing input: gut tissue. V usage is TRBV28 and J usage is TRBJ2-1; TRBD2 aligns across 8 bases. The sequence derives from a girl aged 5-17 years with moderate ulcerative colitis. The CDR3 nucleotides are TGTGCCAGCAGACTTAGCGGGGCCGGAGAGCAGTTCTTC. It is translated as CASRLSGAGEQFF.